A single sample gave rise to the 18 T cell receptor beta chains below, sequenced in a study of early T cells in non-severe SARS-CoV-2 infection. From the 5' RACE reads, TCRdb called clonotypes with MiXCR, one entry per CDR3 protein. In the table there are 35,000 to 55,000 distinct CDR3 sequences, 5.5% to 7.5% of which are singletons. The sample here was whole blood, taken at baseline. The receptors originated from an adult who was a healthcare worker with PCR-confirmed SARS-CoV-2 infection or an uninfected control (not recorded which).

V and J are TRBV4-1 and TRBJ2-7; 8 bases are shared with TRBD1. V was pared by 3 bases and J by 3 bases, with 7 bases of the junction left unmatched. This CDR3 spans 15 amino acids. Germline CDR1 and CDR2: MGHRA and YSYEKL. The CDR3 spells CASSQEDRGSYEQYF. CDR3 bases: TGCGCCAGCAGCCAGGAAGACAGGGGAAGCTACGAGCAGTACTTC.

This clonotype turned up a few times. The V and J genes are TRBV5-1 and TRBJ1-6; D unresolved. This CDR3 region has 13 residues. Germline V lookup: CDR1 SGHRS, CDR2 YFSETQ. V was cut by 1 base and J by 9 bases, with 8 bases left in between. The DNA of the CDR3 is TGCGCCAGCAGCTTGTATTCGGGTTCACCCCTCCACTTT. Translating gives CASSLYSGSPLHF.

This clonotype was detected many times. The DNA of the CDR3 is TGTGCCAGTAGTATTTGGGGGTCGACAGGAGAAAACATTCAGTACTTC. It translates to CASSIWGSTGENIQYF. This rearrangement joins TRBV19 to TRBJ2-4, with D possibly TRBD1 on 6 matching bases. The V gene's germline CDR1 is LNHDA and CDR2 SQIVND (reference sequence). The CDR3 contains 16 residues. V lost 3 bases to trimming and J lost 5 bases, with 17 bases between them.

In this sample, this clonotype turned up a few times. The CDR3 DNA follows: TGCAGCGTCGTAGCGGCTTTTTTTAGCGATGAGCAGTTCTTC. Residues: CSVVAAFFSDEQFF. This chain connects TRBV29-1 to TRBJ2-1; D is perhaps TRBD2 (6 bases). CDR3 length: 14 residues. The germline V and J ends were trimmed by 6 bases and 8 bases, with 20 bases remaining between them. The germline gives CDR1 SQVTM, CDR2 ANQGSEA.

This clonotype was counted many times. V and J are TRBV19 and TRBJ1-2; 7 positions agree with TRBD1. Germline V gene lookup returns CDR1 LNHDA and CDR2 SQIVND (reference sequence). V was pared by 9 bases and J by 4 bases, with 8 bases of the junction left unmatched. The CDR3 runs to 13 residues. This chain's CDR3 is CASSRDSFYGYTF. In DNA form, the CDR3 reads TGTGCCAGCTCCCGGGACAGTTTCTATGGCTACACCTTC. Full variable domain (outside the CDR3, taken from reference TRBV19 and TRBJ1-2): DGGITQSPKYLFRKEGQNVTLSCEQNLNHDAMYWYRQDPGQGLRLIYYSQIVNDFQKGDIAEGYSVSREKKESFPLTVTSAQKNPTAFYLCASSRDSFYGYTFGSGTRLTVV.

J is TRBJ1-5 and V is TRBV12-3 or TRBV12-4; tentatively, D is TRBD1 (5 bases). The CDR3 is 14 amino acids. V lost 8 bases to trimming and J lost 2 bases, with 13 bases between them. The CDR3 DNA follows: TGTGCCAGCGGAGGGGATCGGGGCAATCAGCCCCAGCATTTT. Protein: CASGGDRGNQPQHF.

In this sample, this clonotype turned up a few times. The V gene is TRBV6-2 or TRBV6-3, the J gene TRBJ2-7; no firm D call. The germline V gene encodes CDR1 MNHEY and CDR2 SVGEGT. This CDR3 spans 14 amino acids. The V gene lost 3 bases and the J gene lost 0 bases, with 9 bases spanning the gap. The CDR3 region has the DNA TGTGCCAGCAGTTATGGAAGGGTCTCCTACGAGCAGTACTTC. Its protein is CASSYGRVSYEQYF.

This clonotype turned up a few times. This chain joins TRBV29-1 and TRBJ2-3; D not resolved. The CDR3 sequence is 11 residues long. The germline V and J ends were trimmed by 5 bases and 1 base, with 4 bases remaining between them. Germline CDR1 reads SQVTM; CDR2 reads ANQGSEA. CDR3 amino acids: CSVRRTDTQYF. The CDR3 nucleotides read TGCAGCGTTAGGCGCACAGATACGCAGTATTTT.

This clonotype was seen at least ten times. This chain joins TRBV6-6 and TRBJ1-4; a weak D match, TRBD1 (5 bases). With 3 bases removed from V and 6 bases from J, the gap between germline ends came to 14 bases. Germline CDR1 reads MNHNY; CDR2 reads SVGAGI (reference sequence). The CDR3 runs 15 residues. The CDR3, as DNA: TGTGCCAGCAGTTATGCCAGCCCGGGGGATGAAAAACTGTTTTTT. Translating gives CASSYASPGDEKLFF.

The V call is TRBV29-1, the J call TRBJ2-1; D call uncertain. CDR3 length equals 8 residues. Germline values: CDR1 SQVTM, CDR2 ANQGSEA. V was trimmed by 7 bases and J by 8 bases, leaving 3 bases between them. CDR3 protein: CSGDEQFF. The CDR3 DNA reads TGCAGCGGGGATGAGCAGTTCTTC.

A few counts support this clonotype. The chain's CDR3 is CSVEGPGETQYF. For the CDR3, the DNA is TGCAGCGTTGAGGGCCCGGGTGAGACCCAGTACTTC. This chain uses TRBV29-1 with TRBJ2-5; no firm D call. Trimming took 3 bases from V and 5 from J, leaving 10 bases between them. The CDR3 spans 12 residues. Germline values: CDR1 SQVTM, CDR2 ANQGSEA.

This clonotype came up many times. This sequence joins TRBV20-1 and TRBJ2-7; 13 bases are shared with TRBD2. The CDR3 length is 16 residues. V gave up 2 bases and J gave up 1 base; unmatched junction bases: 5. The V gene's germline CDR1 is DFQATT and CDR2 SNEGSKA (reference sequence). This CDR3 is CSARTSGGAYSYEQYF. For the CDR3, the DNA is TGCAGTGCTAGAACTAGCGGGGGGGCGTATTCCTACGAGCAGTACTTC.

This clonotype was seen repeatedly, ten times or more. This chain connects TRBV12-3 or TRBV12-4 to TRBJ1-5; maybe TRBD1 (6 bases). This CDR3 comprises 15 residues. V dropped 6 bases and J dropped 7 bases, with 19 bases sitting between them. Here the CDR3 DNA reads TGTGCCAGCAGCCCCTCAGGGGCTCTGTGGCAGCCCCAGCATTTT. Its protein is CASSPSGALWQPQHF.

This clonotype occurred many times. As DNA, the CDR3 is TGTGCCAGCAGCCCCTGGACAGGGGCCGGGGAGCTGTTTTTT. Translating it yields CASSPWTGAGELFF. V usage is TRBV7-6 and J usage is TRBJ2-2, with 9 nucleotides matching TRBD1. Per the germline V gene, CDR1 is SGHVS and CDR2 is FNYEAQ. Trimming at V came to 5 bases and at J to 6 bases, leaving 4 bases not matched to a gene. The CDR3 spans 14 residues.

This clonotype has at least ten counts. The chain employs TRBV18 and TRBJ2-6, with 7 bases identical to TRBD1. The germline V gene has CDR1 KGHSH and CDR2 LQKENI. The CDR3 spans 15 residues. The J segment lost 2 bases and the V segment lost 2 bases, leaving 0 bases of the junction unmatched. The CDR3 loop is CASSPTGAGANVLTF. CDR3 DNA sequence: TGTGCCAGCTCACCAACAGGGGCTGGGGCCAACGTCCTGACTTTC. Using reference TRBV18 and TRBJ2-6 for the parts outside the CDR3, the full variable domain is NAGVMQNPRHLVRRRGQEARLRCSPMKGHSHVYWYRQLPEEGLKFMVYLQKENIIDESGMPKERFSAEFPKEGPSILRIQQVVRGDSAAYFCASSPTGAGANVLTFGAGSRLTVL.

V gene TRBV7-2 combines with J gene TRBJ2-7; D not resolved. The CDR3 length is 11 residues. V was shortened by 5 bases and J by 6 bases, with 8 bases between the two germline ends. Germline lookup yields CDR1 SGHTA and CDR2 FQGNSA. DNA of the CDR3: TGTGCCAGCAGCCTCAAAAGCGAGCAGTACTTC. Its translation: CASSLKSEQYF.

The table lists this clonotype with many counts. The genes are TRBV7-2 and TRBJ1-1, with 8 bases lining up with TRBD1. The CDR3 runs 12 residues. J lost 12 bases, V lost 3 bases, and 6 bases had no gene match. Germline CDR1 reads SGHTA; CDR2 reads FQGNSA. CDR3 bases: TGTGCCAGCAGCTTCGGACAGGGATGGACTTTCTTT. Translating gives CASSFGQGWTFF. Drawing the rest from reference TRBV7-2 and TRBJ1-1, the complete variable domain is GAGVSQSPSNKVTEKGKDVELRCDPISGHTALYWYRQSLGQGLEFLIYFQGNSAPDKSGLPSDRFSAERTGGSVSTLTIQRTQQEDSAVYLCASSFGQGWTFFGQGTRLTVV.

There are many counts of this clonotype. The rearrangement links TRBV7-3 to TRBJ1-1; D is unresolved. This CDR3 is 13 amino acids long. Trimming cost V 5 bases and J 2 bases, with 9 bases left between them. Germline CDR1 is SGHTA and CDR2 is FQGTGA. CDR3 loop: CASSTTPNTEAFF. The DNA of the CDR3 is TGTGCCAGCAGCACGACACCCAACACTGAAGCTTTCTTT.